The rows below give T cell receptor beta chains drawn from one sample of a study of T-cell reconstitution after alpha-beta-depleted transplantation in children. TCRdb independently ran MiXCR on the PCR reads; one entry per CDR3 protein. Of over 85,000 distinct CDR3 sequences in the sample, 4.5% to 7.5% were seen once. The sequenced sample was PBMCs, mostly from graft donor cells, obtained 60 days after TCRalphabeta/CD19-depleted stem cell transplant. The receptors were sampled from a female patient aged 2 to 10 who had a stem cell transplant for Fanconi anemia, so the T cells may come from the graft donor. CDR3s include the opening cysteine and the closing phenylalanine or tryptophan. D genes are given only for firm matches. The size field is filled for only some rows; it gives once, few, many or a size class.

TRBJ2-1,.,.,TRBV5-5,TGTGCCAGCAGCCCGTACCCCCTACTCTACTACAATGAGCAGTTCTTC,CASSPYPLLYYNEQFF
TRBJ2-2,many,.,TRBV7-3,TGTGCCAGCAGCGTAGCCTTGGGGACCGGGGAGCTGTTTTTT,CASSVALGTGELFF
TRBJ2-7,many,TRBD2,TRBV7-2,TGTGCCAGCAGCTCATATTGGACTAGCGGGGACGAGCAGTACTTC,CASSSYWTSGDEQYF
TRBJ2-7,many,.,TRBV28,TGTGCCAGCAGCCCGTGGGGGCATCTCCCTTCCGAGCAGTACTTC,CASSPWGHLPSEQYF
TRBJ2-7,.,TRBD1,TRBV18,TGTGCCAGCTCACCGGGGACAGCATTTTCCTACGAGCAGTACTTC,CASSPGTAFSYEQYF
TRBJ2-3,few,.,TRBV5-1,TGCGCCAGCAGCTGGGGGGGCCTAGATACGCAGTATTTT,CASSWGGLDTQYF
TRBJ2-4,many,.,TRBV28,TGTGCCAGCAGAACAATGGAGAGAGCCAAAAACATTCAGTACTTC,CASRTMERAKNIQYF
TRBJ2-7,many,TRBD1,TRBV5-1,TGCGCCAGCAGCTCCCGGGACAGGGGCCACGAGCAGTACTTC,CASSSRDRGHEQYF
TRBJ2-1,few,.,TRBV7-9,TGTGCCAGCAGCTTAGCAGGGACCCTCTACAATGAGCAGTTCTTC,CASSLAGTLYNEQFF
TRBJ2-1,many,TRBD2,TRBV5-1,TGCGCCAGCAGCTTCCTAGCGGGAGAAGCCCCGTACAATGAGCAGTTCTTC,CASSFLAGEAPYNEQFF
TRBJ2-2,many,.,TRBV5-1,TGCGCCAGCAGCCCGCGGGACAACACCGGGGAGCTGTTTTTT,CASSPRDNTGELFF
TRBJ2-3,.,.,TRBV5-1,TGCGCCAGCAGCTCTGCGGGGCCCCACACAGATACGCAGTATTTT,CASSSAGPHTDTQYF
TRBJ2-3,few,TRBD2,TRBV6-1,TGTGCCAGCAGTGGCAAAGCGGGGGGCGGCGCAGATACGCAGTATTTT,CASSGKAGGGADTQYF
TRBJ1-1,many,.,TRBV15,TGTGCCACCAGCGGGCCAGTAATGAACACTGAAGCTTTCTTT,CATSGPVMNTEAFF
TRBJ1-6,few,.,TRBV12-3/TRBV12-4,TGTGCCAGCAGTTTATGGGGGACTCCGAGCTCCTATAATTCACCCCTCCACTTT,CASSLWGTPSSYNSPLHF
TRBJ2-2,many,.,TRBV12-3/TRBV12-4,TGTGCCAGCAGTTTAAACCAGATTAACGGGGAGCTGTTTTTT,CASSLNQINGELFF
TRBJ2-1,many,.,TRBV20-1,TGCAGTGCTAGACGGGGGTTTAATGAGCAGTTCTTC,CSARRGFNEQFF
TRBJ2-3,many,.,TRBV12-3/TRBV12-4,TGTGCCAGCCATGCTAGTTTGACAGATACGCAGTATTTT,CASHASLTDTQYF